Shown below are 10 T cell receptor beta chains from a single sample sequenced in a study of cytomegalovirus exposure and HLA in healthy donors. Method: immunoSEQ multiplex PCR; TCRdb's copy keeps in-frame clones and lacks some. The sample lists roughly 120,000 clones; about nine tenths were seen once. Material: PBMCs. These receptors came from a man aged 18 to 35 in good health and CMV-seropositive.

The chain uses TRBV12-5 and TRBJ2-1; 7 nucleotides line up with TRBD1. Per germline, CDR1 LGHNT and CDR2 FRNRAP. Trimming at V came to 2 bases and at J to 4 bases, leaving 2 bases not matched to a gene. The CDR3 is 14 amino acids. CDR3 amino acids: CASGLRQGYNEQFF. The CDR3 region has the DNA TGTGCTAGTGGTTTGAGACAGGGATACAATGAGCAGTTCTTC.

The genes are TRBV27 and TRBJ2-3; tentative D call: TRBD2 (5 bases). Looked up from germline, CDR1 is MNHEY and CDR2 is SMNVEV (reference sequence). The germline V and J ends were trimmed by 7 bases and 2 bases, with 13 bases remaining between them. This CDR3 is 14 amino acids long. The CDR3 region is CASKRTGITDTQYF. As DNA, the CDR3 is TGTGCCAGCAAGCGGACGGGGATCACAGATACGCAGTATTTT.

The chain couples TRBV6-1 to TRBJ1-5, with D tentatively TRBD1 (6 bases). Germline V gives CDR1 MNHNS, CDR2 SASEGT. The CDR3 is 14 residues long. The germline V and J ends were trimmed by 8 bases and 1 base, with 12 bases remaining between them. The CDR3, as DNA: TGTGCCAGCCTTGACAGGTACAGCAATCAGCCCCAGCATTTT. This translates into CASLDRYSNQPQHF.

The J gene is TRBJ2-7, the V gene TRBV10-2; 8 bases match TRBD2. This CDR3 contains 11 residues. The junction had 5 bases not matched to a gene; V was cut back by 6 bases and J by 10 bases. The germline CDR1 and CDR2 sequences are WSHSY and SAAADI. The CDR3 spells CASRLGLAQYF. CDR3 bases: TGCGCCAGCAGACTAGGACTAGCTCAGTACTTC.

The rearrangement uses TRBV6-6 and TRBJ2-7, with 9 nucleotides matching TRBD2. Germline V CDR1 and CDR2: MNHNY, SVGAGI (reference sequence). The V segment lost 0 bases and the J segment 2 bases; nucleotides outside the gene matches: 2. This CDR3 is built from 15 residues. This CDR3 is CASSYSAGGPYEQYF. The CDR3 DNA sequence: TGTGCCAGCAGTTACTCAGCGGGGGGACCCTACGAGCAGTACTTC.

The CDR3 protein is CASSSHSTGTGAFF. In DNA, the CDR3 is TGTGCCAGCAGTTCACACTCAACTGGCACCGGGGCTTTCTTT. The gene calls are TRBV28 and TRBJ1-1; D gene uncertain. Trimming stripped 4 bases from V and 11 bases from J, with 20 bases between. The V gene's germline CDR1 is MDHEN and CDR2 SYDVKM. This CDR3 has 14 amino acids.

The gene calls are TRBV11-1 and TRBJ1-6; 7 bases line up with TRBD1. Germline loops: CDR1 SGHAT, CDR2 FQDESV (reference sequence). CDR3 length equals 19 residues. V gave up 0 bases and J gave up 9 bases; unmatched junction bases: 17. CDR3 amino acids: CASSLAEEGRGLRSSPLHF. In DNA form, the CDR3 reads TGTGCCAGCAGCTTAGCGGAGGAAGGCAGGGGGTTGAGGAGTTCACCCCTCCACTTT.

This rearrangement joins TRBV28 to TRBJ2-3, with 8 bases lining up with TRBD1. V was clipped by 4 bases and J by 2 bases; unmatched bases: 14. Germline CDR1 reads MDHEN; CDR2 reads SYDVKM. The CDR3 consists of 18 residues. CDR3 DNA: TGTGCCAGCAGTTCCAGACCATCGACAGGGGTTCCCACAGATACGCAGTATTTT. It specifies CASSSRPSTGVPTDTQYF.

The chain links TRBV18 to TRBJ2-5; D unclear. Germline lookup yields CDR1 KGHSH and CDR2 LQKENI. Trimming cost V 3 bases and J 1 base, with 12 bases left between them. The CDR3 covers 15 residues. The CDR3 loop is CASSPQWQVQETQYF. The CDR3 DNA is TGTGCCAGCTCACCGCAGTGGCAGGTCCAAGAGACCCAGTACTTC.

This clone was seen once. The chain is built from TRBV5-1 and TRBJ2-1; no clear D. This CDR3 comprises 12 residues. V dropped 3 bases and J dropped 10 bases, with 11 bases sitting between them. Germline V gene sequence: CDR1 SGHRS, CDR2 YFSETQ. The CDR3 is CASSSLSREQFF. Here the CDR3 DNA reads TGCGCCAGCAGCTCTCTTTCTAGGGAGCAGTTCTTC. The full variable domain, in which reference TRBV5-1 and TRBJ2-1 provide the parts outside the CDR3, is KAGVTQTPRYLIKTRGQQVTLSCSPISGHRSVSWYQQTPGQGLQFLFEYFSETQRNKGNFPGRFSGRQFSNSRSEMNVSTLELGDSALYLCASSSLSREQFFGPGTRLTVL.